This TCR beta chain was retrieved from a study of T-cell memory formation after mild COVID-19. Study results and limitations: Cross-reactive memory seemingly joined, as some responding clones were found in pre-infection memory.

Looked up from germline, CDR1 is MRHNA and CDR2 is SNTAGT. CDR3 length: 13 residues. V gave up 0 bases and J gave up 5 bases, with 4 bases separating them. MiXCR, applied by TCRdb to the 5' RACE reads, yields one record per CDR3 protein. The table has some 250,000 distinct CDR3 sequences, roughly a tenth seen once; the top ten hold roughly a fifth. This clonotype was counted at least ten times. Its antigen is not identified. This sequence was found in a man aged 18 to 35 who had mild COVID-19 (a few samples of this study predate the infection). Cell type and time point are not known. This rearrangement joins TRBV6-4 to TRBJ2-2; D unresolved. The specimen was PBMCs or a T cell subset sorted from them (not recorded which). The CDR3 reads CASSDSTTGELFF. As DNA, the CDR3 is TGTGCCAGCAGTGACTCGACTACCGGGGAGCTGTTTTTT.